This T cell receptor (beta chain) was recorded in a study of T cell responses to AZD1222 COVID-19 vaccine listed by TCRdb under 2021. Broadly, across the study: Because spike-specific TCR depth and breadth did not differ between the two schedules, AZD1222 recipients who got a second dose at roughly 4 weeks were pooled with those who got a second dose at roughly 12 weeks. TCR sequencing was performed for roughly 240 trial participants, of whom some 200 were given two doses of AZD1222 and around 25 were given two doses of MenACWY control vaccine. Trial participants were enrolled by age into subgroups of 18-55, 56-69 and 70-plus years, and around 150, 28 and 57 TCR-sequenced participants, respectively, were included in these subgroups.

This specimen's time point label, interpreted: baseline before first vaccination. Vaccinee samples were obtained from the UK trials COV001 and COV002, which included a single-blind randomized controlled phase 2/3 trial of AZD1222 (ChAdOx1 nCoV-19) in healthy adults. For TCRbeta chain sequencing, PBMC samples from trial participants were taken at day 0 and at day 28 after the second dose. General conclusions and limits of the study: Because no samples from the day 14 peak response were available, repertoires could be characterized only after the peak T cell response. Epitopes outside the regions mutated in the B.1.351 and B.1.1.7 variants were reportedly recognized by nearly half of the unique spike-specific TCRs. Vaccine-associated CD4 TCRs spanned the whole spike protein, with dominant responses in regions 160-218 and 743-854. Participants were mostly white British, with more females than males. The authors suggested clonal diversity may have been underestimated. In the small 56-69-year group, the increase in depth fell short of significance, most likely because of low power. After two AZD1222 doses, both the breadth and the depth of spike-specific TCRs were significantly higher than at day 0 and than in MenACWY recipients. Conclusions about previously exposed vaccinees were limited because only a handful of AZD1222 recipients were SARS-CoV-2 seropositive at baseline.

The CDR3 regions of human TCRbeta chains were subjected to immunosequencing. As for the authors' bioinformatics: TCRs in the repertoires were compared against a reference library of SARS-CoV-2-specific TCRs that had been generated with the MIRA antigen-specificity platform. Breadth was defined as the fraction of unique TCRs that were SARS-CoV-2-associated, and depth was defined as the fraction of total T cells that were SARS-CoV-2-associated. Using the MIRA data, each spike-specific TCR was mapped to the spike region that the TCR reacts to and placed in a CD4 or CD8 class. Log10-transformed breadth and depth values were compared by one-way ANOVA with Sidak's multiple comparisons tests. What TCRdb holds here is the immuneACCESS table cut down to in-frame rearrangements. Part of the clones is not present; checked against another copy, under half of the missing clones reflect an unresolved V gene, and the others are unexplained. The V and J calls and clone size were taken over from that table, and D and trimming were inferred from the DNA. This sample is represented by 100,000 to 150,000 clones; over 70% of them were singletons. 5% to 6% of the sample is in the top ten clones.

This clone was observed once. Its antigen target is currently unknown. Per-nucleotide qualities are absent, and no much larger clonotype sits a single base away. Trimming at the junction amounts to 6 bases on V and 8 bases on J, and the germline ends lie 16 bases apart. In the germline V gene, CDR1 corresponds to KGHSH and CDR2 to LQKENI. Its CDR3 holds 13 amino acids, cysteine through phenylalanine. Here the CDR3 DNA is all that survives: 39 bases in frame from base 1. The receptor chain draws on TRBV18 and TRBJ1-2; the D segment cannot be called with confidence. Material: peripheral blood, obtained on day 0 of AZD1222 vaccination. The clonotype was recovered from an adult in good health. The CDR3 reads as follows: CASSADGSGGYTF. The sequence in DNA is TGTGCCAGCTCCGCGGACGGTTCCGGAGGCTACACCTTC.